These 20 T cell receptor beta chains were all obtained from the same sample, sequenced in a study of T-cell memory formation after mild COVID-19. TCRdb reprocessed the 5' RACE reads via MiXCR and lists one record per CDR3 protein. The sample includes 250,000 to 300,000 distinct CDR3 sequences, 16% seen only once; the top ten take more than 20%. Source material: PBMCs or a T cell subset sorted from them (not recorded which). The receptors were sampled from a man younger than 35 who had mild COVID-19 (a few samples of this study predate the infection). Cell type and time point are not known.

This clonotype was seen ten or more times. The DNA is left out, because the CDR3 cannot be placed on it with certainty; the CDR3 is given as TCRdb lists it. V and J are TRBV20-1 and TRBJ1-2. Germline V gene data show CDR1 as DFQATT and CDR2 as SNEGSKA (reference sequence). The CDR3 is 13 residues long, counting both termini. CDR3 in amino acids: CSAPRDFGAGYTF.

In this sample, this clonotype turned up many times. CDR3 sequence: CASSFPAETPGRSTDTQYF. CDR3 DNA: TGTGCCAGCAGTTTTCCTGCGGAGACTCCTGGACGGAGCACAGATACGCAGTATTTT. J is TRBJ2-3 and V is TRBV12-3 or TRBV12-4; D unresolved. V was clipped by 3 bases and J by 0 bases, with 22 bases between them. This CDR3 spans 19 amino acids.

This chain joins TRBV10-1 and TRBJ2-7, with D unresolved. V was pared by 2 bases and J by 6 bases, with 17 bases between. The CDR3 length is 15 residues. Germline values: CDR1 WNHNN, CDR2 SYGVQD (reference sequence). The CDR3 loop is CASSEEAGRRIEQYF. The CDR3 nucleotides read TGCGCCAGCAGTGAGGAGGCAGGAAGGCGGATCGAGCAGTACTTC.

The sample holds a few counts of this clonotype. The chain recombines TRBV20-1 with TRBJ2-7, with 7 nucleotides matching TRBD1. V shed 5 bases, J shed 0 bases, and the junction held 7 bases outside the gene matches. The CDR3 has 14 residues. Germline V gives CDR1 DFQATT, CDR2 SNEGSKA (reference sequence). The DNA of the CDR3 is TGCAGTGCTGGATCGGGACAGAGCTCCTACGAGCAGTACTTC. It translates to CSAGSGQSSYEQYF.

The rearrangement joins TRBV10-1 to TRBJ1-2; unclear D gene. CDR3 length: 10 residues. The germline V and J ends were trimmed by 5 bases and 3 bases, with 1 base remaining between them. CDR1 and CDR2 (germline): WNHNN, SYGVQD (reference sequence). The CDR3 sequence: CASSHYGYTF. In DNA form, the CDR3 reads TGCGCCAGCAGTCACTATGGCTACACCTTC.

V gene TRBV12-3 or TRBV12-4 combines with J gene TRBJ1-6, with TRBD1 as a possible D gene (6 bases). The CDR3 is 15 amino acids. V was cut by 2 bases and J by 6 bases, with 11 bases left in between. This CDR3 reads CASSLPGHPNSPLHF. CDR3 nucleotides: TGTGCCAGCAGTTTACCGGGACACCCTAATTCACCCCTCCACTTT.

This clonotype was seen a handful of times. The V and J genes are TRBV7-2 and TRBJ2-3; D might be TRBD2 (5 bases). Germline V gene lookup returns CDR1 SGHTA and CDR2 FQGNSA. The ends were cut back, 5 bases at V and 6 bases at J, with 12 bases in the middle. This CDR3 contains 13 residues. Written as DNA, the CDR3 is TGTGCCAGCAGCCAGAGGACTGGGGATACGCAGTATTTT. Translated: CASSQRTGDTQYF.

The J gene is TRBJ2-7, the V gene TRBV21-1. TRBV21-1 is a documented pseudogene. This CDR3 region has 14 residues. The CDR3 DNA reads as TGTGCCAGCAGCAAATACCAGAGCTCCTACGAGCAGTACGTC. The encoded protein is CASSKYQSSYEQYV.

This clonotype has only a few counts. This chain uses TRBV20-1 with TRBJ1-4, with 10 nucleotides matching TRBD1. The CDR3 sequence is 15 residues long. The germline gives CDR1 DFQATT, CDR2 SNEGSKA (reference sequence). J lost 11 bases, V lost 4 bases, and 13 bases had no gene match. CDR3 in amino acids: CSATPSGTGVRKLFF. CDR3 nucleotide sequence: TGCAGTGCTACACCCTCCGGGACAGGGGTCCGGAAACTGTTTTTT.

In its sample, this clonotype was seen a few times. The CDR3 spells CASSQERERSYSYNSPLHF. DNA of the CDR3: TGCGCCAGCAGCCAAGAGAGGGAGCGTTCCTACTCCTATAATTCACCCCTCCACTTT. This chain uses TRBV4-3 with TRBJ1-6; D unclear. Germline assignment: CDR1 LGHNA and CDR2 YSLEER. The CDR3 is made up of 19 amino acids. Trimming removed 0 bases at V and 0 bases at J, with 15 bases between.

This sequence joins TRBV7-3 and TRBJ2-3; TRBD1 agrees at 8 bases. Germline V lookup: CDR1 SGHTA, CDR2 FQGTGA. The CDR3 totals 16 residues. V shed 5 bases and J 3 bases; nucleotides not matched to a gene: 10. DNA for the CDR3: TGTGCCAGCAGCCCCCTAGGACAGGGAGGTACAGATACGCAGTATTTT. Translation gives CASSPLGQGGTDTQYF.

This clonotype has a count of ten or more. This rearrangement joins TRBV12-3 or TRBV12-4 to TRBJ2-3; no firm D call. CDR3 length equals 12 residues. The V and J ends lost 3 bases and 3 bases respectively, with 4 bases between them. The CDR3 sequence is CASSLQTDTQYF. CDR3 DNA sequence: TGTGCCAGCAGTTTGCAGACAGATACGCAGTATTTT.

This clonotype has only a few counts. The J gene is TRBJ1-4, the V gene TRBV9; 7 positions agree with TRBD1. V was clipped by 4 bases and J by 4 bases; unmatched bases: 7. Germline-derived CDR1 and CDR2 are SGDLS and YYNGEE. CDR3 length: 15 residues. CDR3 in DNA: TGTGCCAGCAGCCCCAGGGGGAGGGATAATGAAAAACTGTTTTTT. Residues: CASSPRGRDNEKLFF. Drawing the rest from reference TRBV9 and TRBJ1-4, the complete variable domain is DSGVTQTPKHLITATGQRVTLRCSPRSGDLSVYWYQQSLDQGLQFLIQYYNGEERAKGNILERFSAQQFPDLHSELNLSSLELGDSALYFCASSPRGRDNEKLFFGSGTQLSVL.

This clonotype was counted a few times. The rearrangement links TRBV5-1 to TRBJ2-7, with no clear D. Trimming pared 7 bases from V and 0 bases from J, leaving 5 bases between. This CDR3 is 11 amino acids long. Germline V gives CDR1 SGHRS, CDR2 YFSETQ. CDR3 nucleotides: TGCGCCAGCGCGAGCTCCTACGAGCAGTACTTC. Translating gives CASASSYEQYF.

The chain combines TRBV6-2 or TRBV6-3 with TRBJ2-2, with D unresolved. V shed 0 bases and J shed 4 bases, with 15 bases lying between them. The CDR3 is 17 residues long. Germline CDR1 and CDR2: MNHEY and SVGEGT. Written as DNA, the CDR3 is TGTGCCAGCAGTTACTCGCCAATAGCACGGATCACCGGGGAGCTGTTTTTT. Protein product: CASSYSPIARITGELFF.

J is TRBJ2-3 and V is TRBV11-2; 9 bases agree with TRBD1. This CDR3 contains 15 residues. Germline assignment: CDR1 SGHAT and CDR2 FQNNGV. J was trimmed by 1 base and V by 6 bases; bases with no gene match: 5. Here the CDR3 DNA reads TGTGCCAGCAGGACGGGACAGGGAGGCACAGATACGCAGTATTTT. Translated: CASRTGQGGTDTQYF.

This clonotype appeared a few times. This sequence joins TRBV5-1 and TRBJ1-6; tentatively, D is TRBD1 (5 bases). The germline gives CDR1 SGHRS, CDR2 YFSETQ. The germline V and J ends were trimmed by 0 bases and 7 bases, with 17 bases remaining between them. The CDR3 sequence is 17 residues long. CDR3 protein: CASSLGGVRDGNSPLHF. CDR3 coding DNA: TGCGCCAGCAGCTTGGGAGGGGTGAGGGATGGGAATTCACCCCTCCACTTT. Full variable domain (rest looked up from reference TRBV5-1 and TRBJ1-6): KAGVTQTPRYLIKTRGQQVTLSCSPISGHRSVSWYQQTPGQGLQFLFEYFSETQRNKGNFPGRFSGRQFSNSRSEMNVSTLELGDSALYLCASSLGGVRDGNSPLHFGNGTRLTVT.

The chain combines TRBV7-6 with TRBJ2-7; tentatively, D is TRBD2 (5 bases). The CDR3 is 17 amino acids. The germline gives CDR1 SGHVS, CDR2 FNYEAQ. Trimming cost V 0 bases and J 5 bases, with 20 bases left between them. CDR3 in amino acids: CASSLADSPGIPHEQYF. CDR3 bases: TGTGCCAGCAGCTTAGCGGACTCTCCCGGGATCCCCCACGAGCAGTACTTC.

The rearrangement joins TRBV7-6 to TRBJ2-2; D possibly corresponds to TRBD1 (7 bases). Looked up from germline, CDR1 is SGHVS and CDR2 is FNYEAQ. The CDR3 has 16 residues. Trimming stripped 6 bases from V and 5 bases from J, with 19 bases between. CDR3 amino acids: CASRYYGGQKTGELFF. DNA of the CDR3: TGTGCCAGCAGATATTACGGGGGACAGAAGACCGGGGAGCTGTTTTTT.

This rearrangement joins TRBV6-1 to TRBJ1-3; D uncertain. The V gene lost 1 base and the J gene lost 2 bases, with 12 bases spanning the gap. CDR1 is MNHNS and CDR2 is SASEGT in the germline V gene. The CDR3 is 16 amino acids. This CDR3 reads CASSEGHLGTGNTIYF. The CDR3 coding sequence is TGTGCCAGCAGTGAAGGGCATCTCGGGACTGGAAACACCATATATTTT.